The sequence of this TCR beta chain was determined in a study of OX40 agonist ivuxolimab in advanced cancers. Only in-frame clones appear in the TCRdb table, and some are missing; sequencing was by immunoSEQ multiplex PCR. The sample includes roughly 48,000 clones, about 90% of them seen just once. Comments on this clone: Mismatch with germline at one junction end may stem from a read error.

CDR1 and CDR2 from the germline V gene are SSHAT and FNYEAQ (reference sequence). The CDR3 spans 14 residues. The V gene is TRBV7-7, the J gene TRBJ2-2, with 8 bases fitting TRBD1. This sample comprised CD4+ or CD8+ T cells sorted from blood, obtained in a trial of the OX40 agonist ivuxolimab. The clonotype was recovered from an adult with an advanced solid tumor such as melanoma, head and neck, liver or kidney cancer. CDR3 sequence: CASSAGTGDGELFF. In DNA form, the CDR3 reads TGTGCTAGCAGCGCCGGGACAGGTGACGGGGAGCTGTTTTTT.